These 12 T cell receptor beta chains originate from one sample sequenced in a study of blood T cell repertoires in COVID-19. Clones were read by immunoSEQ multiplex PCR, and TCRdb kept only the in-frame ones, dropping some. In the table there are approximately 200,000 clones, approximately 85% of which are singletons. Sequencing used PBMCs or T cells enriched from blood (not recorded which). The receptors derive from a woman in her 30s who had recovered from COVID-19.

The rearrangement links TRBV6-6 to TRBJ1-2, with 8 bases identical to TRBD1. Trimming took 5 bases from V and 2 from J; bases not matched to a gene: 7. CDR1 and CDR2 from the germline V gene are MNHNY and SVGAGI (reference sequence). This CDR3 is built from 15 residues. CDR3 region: CASSPGQGRNYGYTF. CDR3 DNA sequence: TGTGCCAGCAGTCCTGGACAGGGACGGAACTATGGCTACACCTTC.

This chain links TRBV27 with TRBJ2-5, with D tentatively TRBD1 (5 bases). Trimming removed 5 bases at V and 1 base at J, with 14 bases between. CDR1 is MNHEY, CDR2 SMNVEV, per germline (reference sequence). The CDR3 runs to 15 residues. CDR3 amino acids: CASSSRVSGQETQYF. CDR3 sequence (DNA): TGTGCCAGCAGTAGCAGGGTGTCAGGCCAAGAGACCCAGTACTTC.

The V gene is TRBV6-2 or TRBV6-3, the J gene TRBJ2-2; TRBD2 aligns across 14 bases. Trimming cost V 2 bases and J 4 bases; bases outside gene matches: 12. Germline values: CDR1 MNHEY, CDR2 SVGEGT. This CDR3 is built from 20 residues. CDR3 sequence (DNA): TGTGCCAGCAGTTACCTTTCCCCGGGACTAGCGGGAGAAACCACCGGGGAGCTGTTTTTT. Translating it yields CASSYLSPGLAGETTGELFF.

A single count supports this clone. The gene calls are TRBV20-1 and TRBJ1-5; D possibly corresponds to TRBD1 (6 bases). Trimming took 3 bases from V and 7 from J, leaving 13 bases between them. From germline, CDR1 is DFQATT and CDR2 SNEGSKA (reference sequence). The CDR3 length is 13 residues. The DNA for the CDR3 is TGCAGTGCTAGTCCGGACAGTCCCCAGCCCCAGCATTTT. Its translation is CSASPDSPQPQHF.

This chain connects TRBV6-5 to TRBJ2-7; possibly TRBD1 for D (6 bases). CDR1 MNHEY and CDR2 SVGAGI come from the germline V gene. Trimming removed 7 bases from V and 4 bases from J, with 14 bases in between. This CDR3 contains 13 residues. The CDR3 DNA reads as TGTGCCAGCAACGAACAGGGACCTTACGAGCAGTACTTC. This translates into CASNEQGPYEQYF.

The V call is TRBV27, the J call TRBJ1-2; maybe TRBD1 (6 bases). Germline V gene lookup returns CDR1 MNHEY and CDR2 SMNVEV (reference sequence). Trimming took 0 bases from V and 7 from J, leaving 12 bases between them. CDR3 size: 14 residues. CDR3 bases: TGTGCCAGCAGTTTATCGTTAGGGGGTGTTGGCTACACCTTC. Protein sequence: CASSLSLGGVGYTF.

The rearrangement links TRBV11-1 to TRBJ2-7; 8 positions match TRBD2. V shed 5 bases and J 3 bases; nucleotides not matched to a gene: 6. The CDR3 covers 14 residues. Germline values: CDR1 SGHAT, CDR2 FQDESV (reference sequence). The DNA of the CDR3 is TGTGCCAGCAGCAGGGGACTAGATATCTACGAGCAGTACTTC. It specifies CASSRGLDIYEQYF.

CDR3 nucleotides: TGCGCCAGCAGCTTTTCGTCTAGCGGATACACCGGGGAGCTGTTTTTT. It specifies CASSFSSSGYTGELFF. V usage is TRBV5-1 and J usage is TRBJ2-2, with 7 bases lining up with TRBD2. Germline V gene data show CDR1 as SGHRS and CDR2 as YFSETQ. The CDR3 is 16 residues long. The V segment lost 2 bases and the J segment 3 bases; nucleotides outside the gene matches: 7.

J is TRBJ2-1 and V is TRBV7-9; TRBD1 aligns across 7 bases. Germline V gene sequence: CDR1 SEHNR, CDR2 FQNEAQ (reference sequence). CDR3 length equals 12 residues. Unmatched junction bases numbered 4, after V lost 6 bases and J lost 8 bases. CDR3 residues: CASSPTGDEQFF. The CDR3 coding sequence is TGTGCCAGCAGTCCTACAGGGGATGAGCAGTTCTTC.

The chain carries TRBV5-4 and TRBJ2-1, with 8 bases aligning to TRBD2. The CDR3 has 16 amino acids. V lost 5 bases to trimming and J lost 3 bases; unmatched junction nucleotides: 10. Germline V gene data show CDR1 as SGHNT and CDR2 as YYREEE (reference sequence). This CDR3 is CASSPHTGTSYNEQFF. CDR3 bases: TGTGCCAGCAGTCCGCACACCGGGACTAGCTACAATGAGCAGTTCTTC.

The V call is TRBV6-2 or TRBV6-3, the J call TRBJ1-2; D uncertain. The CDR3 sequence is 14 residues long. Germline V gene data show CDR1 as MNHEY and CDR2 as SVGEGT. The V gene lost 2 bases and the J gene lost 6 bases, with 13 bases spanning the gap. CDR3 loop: CASSYAPGRDGYTF. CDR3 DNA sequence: TGTGCCAGCAGTTACGCTCCAGGTCGTGATGGCTACACCTTC.

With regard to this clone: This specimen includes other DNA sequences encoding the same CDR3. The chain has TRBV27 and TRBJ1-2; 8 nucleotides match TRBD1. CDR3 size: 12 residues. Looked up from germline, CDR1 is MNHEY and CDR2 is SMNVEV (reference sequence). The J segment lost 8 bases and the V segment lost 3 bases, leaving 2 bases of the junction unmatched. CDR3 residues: CASSLTGDGYTF. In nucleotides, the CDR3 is TGTGCCAGCAGTTTGACAGGGGACGGCTACACCTTC.